Included here is one T cell receptor (beta chain) sequence, with context. This clone was counted between two and nine times. It has no known antigen specificity. Base qualities are not recorded, but no much larger clone differs from it by a single base. This entry is derived from a study of shared T cell receptors in the human thymus (dated by TCRdb to about 2021). Background on the whole study: The study investigated the way shared, self-reactive T-cell receptor alpha chains are produced in the human thymus.

The CDR3 goes from the cysteine to the phenylalanine over 15 residues. Only the CDR3 portion is preserved as DNA: 45 bases, with reading frame beginning at the first base. Looking up the germline V gene (reference sequence) yields CDR1 SGHNT and CDR2 YYREEE. Relative to germline, V is missing 1 base and J is missing 1 base, with 2 bases of the junction outside any gene match. Library creation used the immunoSEQ multiplex PCR assay. The immuneACCESS repertoire file appears here via TCRdb, limited to in-frame rearrangements. These files lack a portion of the clones; in checked studies, under half of the deficit traces to unresolved V genes, and the cause of the others is not known. The sample has about 610,000 clones on record, approximately 88% of them singletons. Jointly, the top ten make up about 0.01% of the sample. This sample also belongs to another study, concerning human thymus T cells. The second study reports: Donors were immunologically healthy infants undergoing open corrective cardiac surgery for congenital heart defects in Finland. Thymus tissue was collected as surgical resects that were removed during corrective cardiac surgery. Usage of V and J gene segments appeared to be biased in both the thymic and the peripheral blood repertoires. Highly overlapping thymic TCR repertoires among unrelated individuals were reported in the related research. TCR alpha and beta repertoires from roughly 8 infant thymus samples and a few related peripheral blood samples were characterized in the study. The cohort included over five male and two female infants, with donor ages spanning 7 to 244 days. After being mechanically released from the tissue, thymocytes were kept at -70 degrees C in pellets of roughly 9.5-31 million cells. A QIAsymphony instrument was used to extract genomic DNA from the frozen cell pellets. The immunoSEQ multiplex PCR assay was used to amplify the TCRB and TCRAD loci from a standardized quantity of quality-controlled genomic DNA. The amplicons spanned the V(D)J region and were long enough to cover the CDR3 and allow V and J genes to be identified. The amplicons were sequenced on an Illumina platform via the commercial immunoSEQ service. Primer bias and sequencing errors were corrected as previously described, and TCRAD and TCRB were defined on the basis of the IMGT database. Repertoires were analysed with immunoSEQ Analyzer 3.0 and VDJTools, covering basic statistics, V/J segment usage, diversity estimates, rarefaction and pairwise overlap. To estimate diversity, the Chao1, ChaoE, Efron-Thisted, Shannon and inverse Simpson indices were applied, and diversity was also estimated on datasets down-sampled to the smallest sample. Repertoire overlap was determined by strict matching of CDR3 nucleotide sequence, V gene and J gene, and Jaccard-based multidimensional scaling clustering was applied. On average, thymus samples yielded hundreds of thousands of unique TCRB clonotypes, whereas blood samples yielded some 92,000.

Sequencing input: thymocytes. The V and J genes are TRBV5-4 and TRBJ1-1, and 9 bases in between align with TRBD1. The receptor's source is a boy younger than two with a congenital heart defect. Donor details come from another sample of the same person, matched by shared clones. The CDR3 region reads CASSLPGQGNTEAFF. The nucleotide sequence is given as TGTGCCAGCAGCTTGCCGGGACAGGGGAACACTGAAGCTTTCTTT.